This T cell receptor (beta chain) appears in the sequencing data of a study of spatial heterogeneity in lung cancer. CDR1 is SQVTM and CDR2 is ANQGSEA in the germline V gene. Trimming pared 7 bases from V and 1 base from J, leaving 16 bases between. The CDR3 runs 14 residues. Time point given: sample taken at primary tumor resection. Tumor, nontumor lung or frozen PBMC supplied whole RNA, sequenced without sorting. There were some 70 donors, all of them untreated patients with early-stage non-small cell lung cancer. This clonotype was picked up many times. Every molecule of TCR cDNA had its own unique molecular identifier. Each CDR3 protein is one row after TCRdb ran MiXCR on the 5' RACE reads. Of roughly 79,000 distinct CDR3 sequences listed, roughly an eighth are singletons.

The TCR comes from a male donor with early-stage non-small cell lung cancer. The chain uses TRBV29-1 and TRBJ1-1; D is perhaps TRBD1 (5 bases). This sample comprised PBMCs, obtained at surgery. CDR3 sequence (DNA): TGCAGCGCCCTGGGGGGGGAGCCGAACACTGAAGCTTTCTTT. Translated, it gives CSALGGEPNTEAFF.